Here is one TCR beta chain with its context. One entry per CDR3 protein, called by TCRdb with MiXCR from the RACE reads. The sample shows 270,000 or so distinct CDR3 sequences, around 7.7% of them seen only once. The data belong to a study of human T cells and chemical hapten exposure. Looking at the study overall: DPC at 2% was the sensitizing agent, placed on roughly 2 cm by roughly 2 cm of upper inner arm skin.

The CDR3 contains 14 residues. Germline V gene lookup returns CDR1 SSHAT and CDR2 FNYEAQ (reference sequence). Unmatched junction bases numbered 3, after V lost 4 bases and J lost 1 base. The sample's time point: pre-sensitization, week 0. Documented treatment: therapeutic diphenylcyclopropenone sensitization with weekly scalp DPC. Suited to DPC and affected by alopecia, the donors ranged from 18 to 70 years old. Unfractionated whole blood served as the source for total RNA extraction. This material consisted of whole blood, taken in connection with sensitization to the hapten diphenylcyclopropenone (DPC). The chain joins TRBV7-7 to TRBJ2-5; TRBD2 agrees at 7 bases. This clonotype was sampled from a man younger than 35 with alopecia areata. Some clones in this sample may be carry-over from other donors' samples. For the CDR3, the DNA is TGTGCCAGCAGCTGGGGGACTACCCAAGAGACCCAGTACTTC. Encoded protein: CASSWGTTQETQYF.